A selection of T cell receptor beta chains follows, all from one sample in a study of type 1 and type 2 diabetes patients. MiXCR was run by TCRdb on the multiplex PCR reads, yielding one entry per CDR3 protein. The table lists around 300,000 distinct CDR3 sequences, more than 45% of them singletons. The material sequenced was peripheral blood mononuclear cells (PBMCs). The receptor source for this set is a man aged 18 to 29 with type 2 diabetes. Both conserved end residues are part of each CDR3. Fields, in order: CDR3 DNA, CDR3 protein, clone size, D gene, V gene, J gene. A D gene is named only where the DNA matches it firmly. Expanded clones are given a class, and other clones once, few, many or no size at all.

TGTGCCAGCAGCCCTACACACAGGGGTTCCGGGGCCAACGTCCTGACTTTC	CASSPTHRGSGANVLTF	NA	TRBD1	TRBV7-3	TRBJ2-6
TGTGCCACCCTAGCGGGAGACACAGATACGCAGTATTTT	CATLAGDTDTQYF	NA	TRBD2	TRBV2	TRBJ2-3
TGTGCCAGCAGTTACAACGGAGGGGGCTCAGTCTATGGCTACACCTTC	CASSYNGGGSVYGYTF	NA	TRBD1	TRBV6-6	TRBJ1-2
TGTGCCAGTAGTATGCCAGGGGAGGACTACGAGCAGTACTTC	CASSMPGEDYEQYF	few	NA	TRBV19	TRBJ2-7
TGCGCCAGCAGCCAAGATACGGGACGGCCTTATGGCTACACCTTC	CASSQDTGRPYGYTF	few	NA	TRBV4-1	TRBJ1-2
TGTGCCAGCAGCTTAGACTCTGAGCAGTTCTTC	CASSLDSEQFF	NA	NA	TRBV7-2	TRBJ2-1
TGTGCCAGCAGCTTAGGTTCTCGGGGGCAGAGCTCCTACAATGAGCAGTTCTTC	CASSLGSRGQSSYNEQFF	NA	NA	TRBV7-8	TRBJ2-1
TGTGCCACCAGTGATTCTCTGGGACAGGGTCAAGAGACCCAGTACTTC	CATSDSLGQGQETQYF	NA	TRBD1	TRBV24-1	TRBJ2-5
TGTGCCAGCAAAGGGGTAGAGACTAGCGGGGGCCTGGAAAAAGAGACCCAGTACTTC	CASKGVETSGGLEKETQYF	NA	TRBD2	TRBV12-3/TRBV12-4	TRBJ2-5
TGTGCCAGCACACCGGGACTAGCGGGTTACAATGAGCAGTTCTTC	CASTPGLAGYNEQFF	NA	TRBD2	TRBV7-3	TRBJ2-1
TGCAGCGCCCAAGAGACTCCGTCCTTCACAGATACGCAGTATTTT	CSAQETPSFTDTQYF	NA	NA	TRBV29-1	TRBJ2-3